These 8 T cell receptor beta chains share one sample of origin, sequenced in a study of identifying expanded T cells in peripheral blood. Some clones are missing from TCRdb's copy, which holds only in-frame ones; the method was immunoSEQ multiplex PCR. The data show 100,000 or so clones, around 88% seen once. What was sequenced was blood. The receptors stem from a person aged 18-69 years in good health.

This clone was picked up one time. Other DNA sequences in the sample encode the same CDR3. The CDR3 protein is CASSLGNTGELFF. The CDR3 coding sequence is TGCGCCAGCAGCTTAGGGAACACCGGGGAGCTGTTTTTT. This rearrangement joins TRBV5-1 to TRBJ2-2; D gene uncertain. This CDR3 has 13 amino acids. V was pared by 2 bases and J by 1 base, with 3 bases between. Germline V gene sequence: CDR1 SGHRS, CDR2 YFSETQ.

This sequence joins TRBV15 and TRBJ1-2; D is uncertain. Germline loops: CDR1 LNHNV, CDR2 YYDKDF (reference sequence). The CDR3 extends over 11 amino acids. The V end was cut by 0 bases, the J end by 8 bases, with 4 bases between. The chain's CDR3 is CATSRDRGYTF. CDR3 bases: TGTGCCACCAGCAGAGACCGGGGCTACACCTTC.

The rearrangement uses TRBV19 and TRBJ2-5; possible D gene TRBD1, 5 bases. CDR3 size: 16 residues. V lost 3 bases to trimming and J lost 3 bases, with 17 bases between them. Germline assignment: CDR1 LNHDA and CDR2 SQIVND (reference sequence). The CDR3 coding sequence is TGTGCCAGTAGTATTGGGGTGGACATACGAGAAGAGACCCAGTACTTC. Translation gives CASSIGVDIREETQYF.

The chain uses TRBV11-2 and TRBJ2-3; perhaps TRBD1 as D (5 bases). This CDR3 spans 15 amino acids. The germline V and J ends were trimmed by 1 base and 0 bases, with 8 bases remaining between them. The germline V gene has CDR1 SGHAT and CDR2 FQNNGV. As DNA, the CDR3 is TGTGCCAGCAGCTTAGCAGGGCGGAGCACAGATACGCAGTATTTT. Encoded protein: CASSLAGRSTDTQYF. Combining the CDR3 with reference TRBV11-2 and TRBJ2-3 gives the whole variable domain EAGVAQSPRYKIIEKRQSVAFWCNPISGHATLYWYQQILGQGPKLLIQFQNNGVVDDSQLPKDRFSAERLKGVDSTLKIQPAKLEDSAVYLCASSLAGRSTDTQYFGPGTRLTVL.

This clone has only a few counts. The chain has TRBV7-2 and TRBJ1-6, with a weak D call TRBD1 (5 bases). This CDR3 has 16 amino acids. CDR1 SGHTA and CDR2 FQGNSA come from the germline V gene. Trimming shortened V by 1 base and J by 6 bases, and 13 bases separated the two germline ends. CDR3 coding DNA: TGTGCCAGCAGCTTAGATTCAGGGATGGGTAATTCACCCCTCCACTTT. Protein product: CASSLDSGMGNSPLHF. The full variable domain, with the rest looked up from reference TRBV7-2 and TRBJ1-6, is GAGVSQSPSNKVTEKGKDVELRCDPISGHTALYWYRQSLGQGLEFLIYFQGNSAPDKSGLPSDRFSAERTGGSVSTLTIQRTQQEDSAVYLCASSLDSGMGNSPLHFGNGTRLTVT.

The rearrangement joins TRBV4-1 to TRBJ1-1; no clear D. The germline V gene encodes CDR1 MGHRA and CDR2 YSYEKL. CDR3 length: 17 amino acids. Trimming cost V 3 bases and J 0 bases, with 17 bases left between them. CDR3 in amino acids: CASSQASLRGLNTEAFF. The CDR3 DNA reads as TGCGCCAGCAGCCAGGCTTCGCTCCGAGGACTGAACACTGAAGCTTTCTTT.

V gene TRBV29-1 combines with J gene TRBJ1-4; D remains ambiguous. V lost 4 bases, J lost 4 bases, and 10 bases lay in between. This CDR3 spans 13 amino acids. The germline V gene encodes CDR1 SQVTM and CDR2 ANQGSEA. CDR3 bases: TGCAGCGTTGGCATAGCCCTTAATGAAAAACTGTTTTTT. Protein: CSVGIALNEKLFF.

This chain connects TRBV7-2 to TRBJ2-7, with D tentatively TRBD1 (6 bases). CDR1 and CDR2 (germline): SGHTA, FQGNSA. The length of the CDR3 is 15 residues. V was pared by 6 bases and J by 0 bases, with 15 bases between. The DNA of the CDR3 is TGTGCCAGCAGTCAAGGTATGGACAGCTCCTACGAGCAGTACTTC. This translates into CASSQGMDSSYEQYF. The whole variable domain, filled in from reference TRBV7-2 and TRBJ2-7, reads GAGVSQSPSNKVTEKGKDVELRCDPISGHTALYWYRQSLGQGLEFLIYFQGNSAPDKSGLPSDRFSAERTGGSVSTLTIQRTQQEDSAVYLCASSQGMDSSYEQYFGPGTRLTVT.